This T cell receptor beta chain was retrieved from a study of blood T cell repertoires in COVID-19. Study-level background: Italy, Spain and the United States were the sources of the convalescent and acute COVID-19 samples. The analysed material was cDNA or gDNA that came from T cells, B-cell-depleted T cells, or PBMCs.

Looked up from germline, CDR1 is SGDLS and CDR2 is YYNGEE. V was cut by 0 bases and J by 2 bases, with 11 bases left in between. The CDR3 is 15 amino acids. Authors' methods: It was from reference gene primer amplification that nucleated cell counts were estimated. The data were produced by immunoSEQ multiplex PCR, yet TCRdb's version contains in-frame clones alone and is incomplete. V and J calls plus clone size are reproduced from that table; the DNA served to infer D and trimming. Here the sample spans over 350,000 clones, around 89% being singletons. This TCR was recovered from a woman aged 25 to 39 with acute or convalescent COVID-19. This chain uses TRBV9 with TRBJ2-5, with a tentative D call TRBD1 (7 bases). The sequencing input was peripheral blood. CDR3 sequence reads: CASSVGRGLQETQYF. In nucleotides, the CDR3 is TGTGCCAGCAGCGTAGGGAGGGGGCTACAAGAGACCCAGTACTTC.